This TCR beta chain was obtained from a study of blood T cells in healthy people across ages. Germline CDR1 and CDR2: DFQATT and SNEGSKA (reference sequence). The V end lost 8 bases, the J end lost 3 bases, and 13 bases lay between the germline ends. There are 12 residues in the CDR3. A sample-barcoded 5' primer and a J-beta primer mix were used in a second PCR of roughly 6 to 11 cycles. Each cDNA was tagged by a template-switch adaptor containing 12 random nucleotides. CDR3-containing paired-end reads numbered at least 2.5 million in each sample. TCRdb used MiXCR to reprocess the 5' RACE reads, holding one entry per CDR3 protein. The sample holds 600,000 or so distinct CDR3 sequences, more than 20% seen once. PBMCs numbering at least 6.5 million were isolated per sample.

Specimen: blood. The source of this sequence is a man aged 65 to 79 in good health. This chain links TRBV20-1 with TRBJ2-5; D gene unclear. The CDR3 DNA is TGCAGTACCCGAAGGGATAAAGAGACCCAGTACTTC. Encoded protein: CSTRRDKETQYF.